A single TCR beta chain is shown here with its context. This record comes from a study of shared clonotypes between healthy human individuals. TCRdb's copy holds only in-frame clones and misses some; the assay was immunoSEQ multiplex PCR. The table shows under 200,000 clones, with just under 95% occurring only once. CDR1 and CDR2 (germline): SGHAT, FQDESV (reference sequence). This CDR3 has 13 residues. The V end lost 10 bases, the J end lost 2 bases, and 14 bases lay between the germline ends. The clonotype originates from a woman in her twenties or thirties in good health. Sequencing was carried out using naive CD4+ T cells sorted from blood. Subset defined: CD45RA+ positively selected. V gene TRBV11-1 combines with J gene TRBJ2-5; D tentatively fits TRBD1 or TRBD2 (5 bases each). The CDR3 protein is CATSGTPQETQYF. The DNA for the CDR3 is TGTGCCACATCCGGGACGCCTCAAGAGACCCAGTACTTC.